The source of this T cell receptor beta chain is a study of cytomegalovirus exposure and HLA in healthy donors. Across the study: Prior work identified some 120 million unique TCR beta sequences in approximately 180 million T cells. Study results and caveats: Analysis was carried out at a later point, and it linked a missense DCLRE1C variant to TCR beta V- and J-gene trimming. Analyzed later, most CMV-associated TCR beta chains appeared HLA-restricted.

Trimming took off 7 bases at V and 6 bases at J, with 19 bases between the two ends. This CDR3 has 15 residues. In germline, CDR1 is SNHLY, CDR2 FYNNEI. In regard to this clone: Antigen unknown.

PCR employed 60 Vbeta and 13 Jbeta primers. This table comes from immunoSEQ multiplex PCR, and its TCRdb copy is limited to in-frame clones, with some not included. Among under 150,000 clones listed, about 70% were seen once. The clonotype originates from an older woman in good health and CMV-seropositive. The specimen was PBMCs. The chain combines TRBV2 with TRBJ1-5; D possibly corresponds to TRBD1 (6 bases). The CDR3 loop is CASTVGVVGGQPQHF. In DNA form, the CDR3 reads TGTGCCAGCACAGTTGGGGTCGTAGGGGGTCAGCCCCAGCATTTT. The whole variable domain, filled in from reference TRBV2 and TRBJ1-5, reads EPEVTQTPSHQVTQMGQEVILRCVPISNHLYFYWYRQILGQKVEFLVSFYNNEISEKSEIFDDQFSVERPDGSNFTLKIRSTKLEDSAMYFCASTVGVVGGQPQHFGDGTRLSIL.